The next 27 T cell receptor beta chains were all read from a single sample in a study of blood T cell repertoires in COVID-19. Generated by immunoSEQ multiplex PCR, the TCRdb table keeps only in-frame clones and is missing some. The table includes 120,000 to 150,000 clones, about nine tenths detected once. The sequenced material came from peripheral blood. These receptor sequences come from a woman aged 80 or over with acute or convalescent COVID-19.

This rearrangement joins TRBV29-1 to TRBJ1-1; D is possibly TRBD1 (6 bases). The CDR3 is made up of 12 amino acids. The ends were cut back, 7 bases at V and 0 bases at J, with 9 bases in the middle. The V gene's germline CDR1 is SQVTM and CDR2 ANQGSEA. DNA for the CDR3: TGCAGCGCTGGGACACTGAACACTGAAGCTTTCTTT. Protein sequence: CSAGTLNTEAFF.

The V gene is TRBV15, the J gene TRBJ2-7; D unresolved. The CDR3 runs 15 residues. Trimming took off 0 bases at V and 0 bases at J, with 9 bases between the two ends. Germline V gene data show CDR1 as LNHNV and CDR2 as YYDKDF (reference sequence). The DNA of the CDR3 is TGTGCCACCAGCAGAGATATGTACAGCTCCTACGAGCAGTACTTC. Translating gives CATSRDMYSSYEQYF.

This chain connects TRBV6-5 to TRBJ2-7; D is unresolved. V gave up 0 bases and J gave up 3 bases, with 12 bases separating them. The CDR3 length is 15 residues. Germline CDR1 and CDR2: MNHEY and SVGAGI. CDR3 sequence: CASSYSTPPVYEQYF. CDR3 coding DNA: TGTGCCAGCAGTTACTCGACTCCCCCGGTCTACGAGCAGTACTTC.

The chain combines TRBV21-1 with TRBJ2-7; the table's D gene call, TRBD2, was not cross checked with the DNA. TRBV21-1 is a pseudogene locus. The CDR3 has 14 residues. As DNA, the CDR3 is TGTGCCAGCAGCAACGTAAGGGGACTCTACGAGCAGTACTTC. Translating it yields CASSNVRGLYEQYF.

Concerning this clone itself: An end of the junction differs from the germline gene, which may be a read error. The chain is built from TRBV6-5 and TRBJ2-7, with 8 bases matching TRBD1. This CDR3 has 15 amino acids. The V gene's germline CDR1 is MNHEY and CDR2 SVGAGI. CDR3 region: CASRYRDRGTYEQYF. In DNA form, the CDR3 reads TGTGCCAGCCGTTATAGAGACAGGGGAACCTACGAGCAGTACTTC.

This clone is a singleton in its sample. The V gene is TRBV2, the J gene TRBJ1-5; D unclear. Germline CDR1 reads SNHLY; CDR2 reads FYNNEI. V was clipped by 7 bases and J by 0 bases, with 13 bases between them. CDR3 size: 15 residues. The CDR3 DNA reads TGTGCCAGCATGGCGGAAGCGGGTAGCAATCAGCCCCAGCATTTT. Protein: CASMAEAGSNQPQHF.

The genes are TRBV3-1 (or the pseudogene TRBV3-2) and TRBJ1-4; D is uncertain. CDR3 length: 12 residues. Trimming took 1 base from V and 8 from J, leaving 5 bases between them. Germline V gene sequence: CDR1 LGHDT, CDR2 YNNKEL (reference sequence). The CDR3 here is CASSQVGEKLFF. The CDR3 nucleotides are TGTGCCAGCAGCCAAGTGGGCGAAAAACTGTTTTTT.

This CDR3 is CASSSQGGGNEQFF. The CDR3 nucleotides are TGTGCCAGCAGCTCACAGGGGGGTGGGAATGAGCAGTTCTTC. This chain uses TRBV7-2 with TRBJ2-1, with 8 bases identical to TRBD1. Trimming took 4 bases from V and 7 from J; bases not matched to a gene: 6. Germline-derived CDR1 and CDR2 are SGHTA and FQGNSA. The CDR3 has 14 amino acids.

The chain recombines TRBV11-2 with TRBJ2-7; D unresolved. V lost 1 base and J lost 0, with 10 bases in between. The germline V gene has CDR1 SGHAT and CDR2 FQNNGV. The CDR3 has 15 amino acids. The CDR3 sequence: CASSLARSPSYEQYF. CDR3 nucleotide sequence: TGTGCCAGCAGCTTAGCCAGGTCCCCCTCCTACGAGCAGTACTTC.

This chain joins TRBV19 and TRBJ1-5, with TRBD1 matching 8 bases. The CDR3 spans 14 residues. Trimming cost V 6 bases and J 1 base; bases outside gene matches: 2. CDR1 and CDR2 (germline): LNHDA, SQIVND (reference sequence). CDR3 sequence reads: CASSRDRSNQPQHF. The CDR3 coding sequence is TGTGCCAGTAGCCGGGACAGGAGCAATCAGCCCCAGCATTTT.

V and J are TRBV7-6 and TRBJ1-2, with TRBD1 matching over 7 bases. Losses at the gene ends were 5 bases for V and 4 bases for J; bases not matched to a gene: 4. The CDR3 is 13 residues long. Looked up from germline, CDR1 is SGHVS and CDR2 is FNYEAQ. The CDR3 DNA follows: TGTGCCAGCAGCCCGGGACAGACCTATGGCTACACCTTC. It codes for CASSPGQTYGYTF.

V and J are TRBV20-1 and TRBJ1-2; tentative D call: TRBD1 (5 bases). V was pared by 3 bases and J by 5 bases, with 16 bases between. Per germline, CDR1 DFQATT and CDR2 SNEGSKA (reference sequence). The CDR3 runs 14 residues. CDR3 in amino acids: CSASSRPGGYGYTF. CDR3 DNA: TGCAGTGCTAGTTCTCGGCCCGGGGGTTATGGCTACACCTTC.

This clone was observed once. V is TRBV12-5 and J is TRBJ2-5; no clear D gene. Germline assignment: CDR1 LGHNT and CDR2 FRNRAP. Trimming took 1 base from V and 1 from J, leaving 13 bases between them. CDR3 length: 16 amino acids. The CDR3 nucleotides read TGTGCTAGTGGTTTGGGTAGTTCGGCAGGCCAAGAGACCCAGTACTTC. It specifies CASGLGSSAGQETQYF. The variable domain in full, with the rest retrieved from reference TRBV12-5 and TRBJ2-5, is DARVTQTPRHKVTEMGQEVTMRCQPILGHNTVFWYRQTMMQGLELLAYFRNRAPLDDSGMPKDRFSAEMPDATLATLKIQPSEPRDSAVYFCASGLGSSAGQETQYFGPGTRLLVL.

The CDR3 protein is CASSYTPGQINYGYTF. The CDR3 DNA reads TGTGCCAGCAGTTATACCCCCGGACAGATTAACTATGGCTACACCTTC. The J gene is TRBJ1-2, the V gene TRBV6-2 or TRBV6-3, with D maybe TRBD1 (6 bases). Looked up from germline, CDR1 is MNHEY and CDR2 is SVGEGT. The length of the CDR3 is 16 residues. The V end was cut by 3 bases, the J end by 1 base, with 15 bases between.

The rearrangement uses TRBV3-1 (or the pseudogene TRBV3-2) and TRBJ2-7, with 11 nucleotides matching TRBD1. Trimming at V came to 4 bases and at J to 9 bases, leaving 5 bases not matched to a gene. The CDR3 extends over 13 amino acids. The germline gives CDR1 LGHDT, CDR2 YNNKEL (reference sequence). Written as DNA, the CDR3 is TGTGCCAGCAGCCTCGGACAGGGGGCATCGCAGTACTTC. Its protein is CASSLGQGASQYF.

This sequence joins TRBV12-5 and TRBJ1-5, with D perhaps TRBD1 (5 bases). This CDR3 is 13 amino acids long. Trimming shortened V by 8 bases and J by 3 bases, and 11 bases separated the two germline ends. CDR1 and CDR2 (germline): LGHNT, FRNRAP. CDR3 protein: CASNGGNNQPQHF. CDR3 DNA: TGTGCTAGTAACGGGGGGAACAATCAGCCCCAGCATTTT.

V and J are TRBV7-3 and TRBJ1-1; D remains ambiguous. CDR3 length: 15 residues. Germline values: CDR1 SGHTA, CDR2 FQGTGA. Trimming took off 1 base at V and 1 base at J, with 10 bases between the two ends. Written as DNA, the CDR3 is TGTGCCAGCAGCTTAAACTTGATTCAGAACACTGAAGCTTTCTTT. It yields the protein CASSLNLIQNTEAFF.

The chain recombines TRBV6-5 with TRBJ1-2; D gene uncertain. Looked up from germline, CDR1 is MNHEY and CDR2 is SVGAGI. V lost 3 bases to trimming and J lost 0 bases, with 8 bases between them. The length of the CDR3 is 14 residues. CDR3 nucleotides: TGTGCCAGCAGTTATCGGTCGGCTAACTATGGCTACACCTTC. Encoded protein: CASSYRSANYGYTF.

This chain connects TRBV6-5 to TRBJ1-2; TRBD1 matches at 8 bases. Germline V gene data show CDR1 as MNHEY and CDR2 as SVGAGI. This CDR3 has 15 residues. Trimming took 2 bases from V and 6 from J; bases not matched to a gene: 8. The CDR3 spells CASSYQAGGAHGYTF. CDR3 bases: TGTGCCAGCAGTTACCAGGCAGGGGGCGCCCATGGCTACACCTTC.

This clone was counted many times. The chain employs TRBV2 and TRBJ2-7; the match to TRBD2 covers 11 bases. After removal of 7 bases from V and 7 bases from J, the junction contained 12 bases not matched to a gene. Germline V gene data show CDR1 as SNHLY and CDR2 as FYNNEI. CDR3 length: 15 amino acids. The CDR3 nucleotides are TGTGCCAGCACCCCTTGGACTAGCGGGTCTCGGGAGCAGTACTTC. Protein: CASTPWTSGSREQYF.

The chain is built from TRBV24-1 and TRBJ2-1; perhaps TRBD2 as D (6 bases). Trimming stripped 7 bases from V and 6 bases from J, with 15 bases between. The CDR3 spans 14 residues. Germline lookup yields CDR1 KGHDR and CDR2 SFDVKD. The DNA of the CDR3 is TGTGCCACCAGCGCCGCGGGACTGCCCAATGAGCAGTTCTTC. It codes for CATSAAGLPNEQFF.

The table lists this clone with a count of one. The chain couples TRBV27 to TRBJ1-6; 7 positions agree with TRBD1. J was trimmed by 4 bases and V by 6 bases; bases with no gene match: 6. Germline CDR1 MNHEY, CDR2 SMNVEV (reference sequence). The CDR3 consists of 15 residues. This CDR3 is CASRAPDRYNSPLHF. CDR3 bases: TGTGCCAGCAGGGCCCCGGACAGGTATAATTCACCCCTCCACTTT.

The J gene is TRBJ2-3, the V gene TRBV2; D might be TRBD2 (6 bases). This CDR3 is built from 14 residues. CDR1 is SNHLY, CDR2 FYNNEI, per germline. The ends were cut back, 6 bases at V and 5 bases at J, with 15 bases in the middle. The CDR3 loop is CASRIPRGKDTQYF. The CDR3 DNA sequence: TGTGCCAGCAGGATCCCACGGGGGAAAGATACGCAGTATTTT.

The rearrangement joins TRBV7-2 to TRBJ2-2; 8 bases match TRBD2. The CDR3 is 16 residues long. Germline V gene sequence: CDR1 SGHTA, CDR2 FQGNSA. J lost 4 bases, V lost 4 bases, and 8 bases had no gene match. CDR3 coding DNA: TGTGCCAGCAGCTCGCCCGGGACTAGGGTCACCGGGGAGCTGTTTTTT. Amino acids: CASSSPGTRVTGELFF.

In this sample, this clone turned up once. This chain connects TRBV12-5 to TRBJ2-1; TRBD2 matches at 11 bases. The CDR3 extends over 18 amino acids. Germline CDR1 is LGHNT and CDR2 is FRNRAP. J lost 3 bases, V lost 0 bases, and 7 bases had no gene match. The CDR3 coding sequence is TGTGCTAGTGGTTTGGTAGGTACTAGCGGGGGTTTCTACAATGAGCAGTTCTTC. It codes for CASGLVGTSGGFYNEQFF.

The chain recombines TRBV7-9 with TRBJ2-4; D possibly corresponds to TRBD1 (6 bases). Germline V gene data show CDR1 as SEHNR and CDR2 as FQNEAQ (reference sequence). This CDR3 contains 17 residues. V dropped 1 base and J dropped 4 bases, with 17 bases sitting between them. Here the CDR3 DNA reads TGTGCCAGCAGCTTAGGCAGGGGCGCGGAAGCTAAAAACATTCAGTACTTC. It encodes CASSLGRGAEAKNIQYF.

The V call is TRBV4-1, the J call TRBJ1-4, with D unclear. The CDR3 consists of 15 residues. Trimming left V 0 bases short and J 6 bases short, with 11 bases between. CDR1 is MGHRA, CDR2 YSYEKL, per germline. CDR3 region: CASSQDPTGDEKLFF. The CDR3 region has the DNA TGCGCCAGCAGCCAAGATCCAACGGGAGATGAAAAACTGTTTTTT.